These 28 T cell receptor beta chains came from one sample sequenced in a study of radiation and T cells in renal cell carcinoma. Documented treatment: treatment-naive control, cytoreductive nephrectomy. Data came from immunoSEQ multiplex PCR; TCRdb stores just in-frame clones and leaves some out. The repertoire consists of roughly 21,000 clones, with approximately 54% occurring once and the leading ten covering roughly 20%. This sample comprised tumor tissue, obtained from a patient whose treatment was nephrectomy without radiotherapy. These TCRs come from a human donor with renal cell carcinoma.

This chain uses TRBV9 with TRBJ2-2, with D possibly TRBD1 on 5 matching bases. This CDR3 spans 15 amino acids. The V gene lost 0 bases and the J gene lost 7 bases, with 13 bases spanning the gap. From germline, CDR1 is SGDLS and CDR2 YYNGEE. The CDR3 nucleotides are TGTGCCAGCAGCGTAGAAGGGGCCTGGGTCGGGGAGCTGTTTTTT. The encoded protein is CASSVEGAWVGELFF.

In its sample, this clone is medium-sized. The chain couples TRBV6-5 to TRBJ2-1; a weak D match, TRBD1 (6 bases). Germline V gives CDR1 MNHEY, CDR2 SVGAGI. V was trimmed by 0 bases and J by 5 bases, leaving 11 bases between them. The CDR3 runs 15 residues. DNA of the CDR3: TGTGCCAGCAGTTACTCGAGGACAGCGAACAATGAGCAGTTCTTC. Residues: CASSYSRTANNEQFF.

V is TRBV7-2 and J is TRBJ2-3; TRBD1 is a possible D gene (5 bases). The CDR3 extends over 17 amino acids. Trimming removed 5 bases at V and 4 bases at J, with 22 bases between. From germline, CDR1 is SGHTA and CDR2 FQGNSA. CDR3 coding DNA: TGTGCCAGCAGCCCCGGCTCTCTCCTCTGGGGCCCAGATACGCAGTATTTT. The encoded protein is CASSPGSLLWGPDTQYF.

This clone was found once. This chain connects TRBV5-1 to TRBJ2-2, with a tentative D call TRBD2 (5 bases). V was shortened by 0 bases and J by 9 bases, with 12 bases between the two germline ends. The CDR3 is 14 amino acids. Per the germline V gene, CDR1 is SGHRS and CDR2 is YFSETQ. Written as DNA, the CDR3 is TGCGCCAGCAGCTTGGTTGCCGAGGGAAGGGAGCTGTTTTTT. Translation: CASSLVAEGRELFF. The full variable domain, rest sourced from reference TRBV5-1 and TRBJ2-2, is KAGVTQTPRYLIKTRGQQVTLSCSPISGHRSVSWYQQTPGQGLQFLFEYFSETQRNKGNFPGRFSGRQFSNSRSEMNVSTLELGDSALYLCASSLVAEGRELFFGEGSRLTVL.

This clone was seen more than once but under ten times. The chain employs TRBV19 and TRBJ2-2; TRBD2 aligns across 8 bases. V shed 7 bases and J 7 bases; nucleotides not matched to a gene: 14. There are 16 residues in the CDR3. Per the germline V gene, CDR1 is LNHDA and CDR2 is SQIVND (reference sequence). Here the CDR3 reads CASTSLGRSGSGELFF. CDR3 DNA: TGTGCCAGTACCTCACTCGGGAGGAGCGGGAGCGGGGAGCTGTTTTTT.

The genes are TRBV15 and TRBJ1-6, with 10 positions matching TRBD1. Germline CDR1 and CDR2: LNHNV and YYDKDF (reference sequence). CDR3 size: 14 residues. The ends lost 5 bases at V and 7 bases at J; junction bases unmatched: 2. The CDR3 DNA reads as TGTGCCACCAGCCAGGGACAGGGGAATTCACCCCTCCACTTT. This translates into CATSQGQGNSPLHF.

This clone has more than one count but fewer than ten. The V call is TRBV19, the J call TRBJ1-2, with a tentative D call TRBD1 (6 bases). The CDR3 extends over 11 amino acids. Trimming removed 6 bases from V and 8 bases from J, with 10 bases in between. Germline assignment: CDR1 LNHDA and CDR2 SQIVND (reference sequence). The CDR3 DNA sequence: TGTGCCAGTAGGACAGGTTCAGGCTACACCTTC. Translation gives CASRTGSGYTF.

This clone was seen a few times. This rearrangement joins TRBV7-2 to TRBJ2-7; 15 nucleotides match TRBD2. CDR3 size: 18 residues. V lost 5 bases, J lost 2 bases, and 10 bases stayed unmatched. Germline V lookup: CDR1 SGHTA, CDR2 FQGNSA. The CDR3 protein is CASSHLGTSGGNPYEQYF. The CDR3 bases are TGTGCCAGCAGCCACCTAGGGACTAGCGGGGGGAATCCCTACGAGCAGTACTTC. The full variable domain, in which reference TRBV7-2 and TRBJ2-7 provide the parts outside the CDR3, is GAGVSQSPSNKVTEKGKDVELRCDPISGHTALYWYRQSLGQGLEFLIYFQGNSAPDKSGLPSDRFSAERTGGSVSTLTIQRTQQEDSAVYLCASSHLGTSGGNPYEQYFGPGTRLTVT.

The chain carries TRBV7-2 and TRBJ2-2; 7 nucleotides match TRBD1. CDR1 and CDR2 (germline): SGHTA, FQGNSA. CDR3 size: 14 residues. The V and J ends lost 5 bases and 7 bases, in that order; junction bases with no gene match: 7. The CDR3 loop is CASSAGTANGELFF. The CDR3 DNA reads TGTGCCAGCAGCGCCGGGACAGCGAACGGGGAGCTGTTTTTT. Complete variable domain (other parts from reference TRBV7-2 and TRBJ2-2): GAGVSQSPSNKVTEKGKDVELRCDPISGHTALYWYRQSLGQGLEFLIYFQGNSAPDKSGLPSDRFSAERTGGSVSTLTIQRTQQEDSAVYLCASSAGTANGELFFGEGSRLTVL.

The chain couples TRBV7-8 to TRBJ2-7; D tentatively reads TRBD1 or TRBD2 (5 bases each). CDR3 length equals 14 residues. Looked up from germline, CDR1 is SGHVS and CDR2 is FQNEAQ. Deletions cut 5 bases from V and 2 bases from J, with 13 bases between. CDR3 residues: CASSLGRMAYEQYF. The CDR3 DNA sequence: TGTGCCAGCAGCCTGGGACGGATGGCCTACGAGCAGTACTTC.

This clone was recorded a few times. The V call is TRBV27, the J call TRBJ1-1; 8 bases fit TRBD1. The trim removed 2 bases at V and 4 bases at J, leaving 3 bases unmatched. CDR3 length: 14 residues. The germline V gene encodes CDR1 MNHEY and CDR2 SMNVEV (reference sequence). The CDR3 loop is CASSLGQGGTEAFF. CDR3 sequence (DNA): TGTGCCAGCAGTTTAGGACAGGGCGGCACTGAAGCTTTCTTT.

This clone has only a few counts. V usage is TRBV4-3 and J usage is TRBJ2-7, with D maybe TRBD1 (6 bases). This CDR3 region has 15 residues. The V and J ends lost 4 bases and 0 bases respectively, with 13 bases between them. Germline loops: CDR1 LGHNA, CDR2 YSLEER. Written as DNA, the CDR3 is TGCGCCAGCAGCCGAGACAGGTACAGCTCCTACGAGCAGTACTTC. Translation gives CASSRDRYSSYEQYF.

The chain joins TRBV5-6 to TRBJ2-7; 7 bases are a match to TRBD1. CDR1 is SGHDT and CDR2 is YYEEEE in the germline V gene. With V trimmed by 2 bases and J by 7 bases, 6 bases remained unmatched. CDR3 length: 13 amino acids. The CDR3 protein is CASSFDPRGEQYF. CDR3 in DNA: TGTGCCAGCAGCTTCGACCCCAGGGGGGAGCAGTACTTC.

This sequence joins TRBV30 and TRBJ2-1, with D possibly being TRBD1 or TRBD2 (6 bases each). The CDR3 loop spans 15 amino acids. Germline CDR1 and CDR2: GTSNPN and SVGIG (reference sequence). V dropped 6 bases and J dropped 5 bases, with 20 bases sitting between them. Here the CDR3 reads CACSKSRGAHNEQFF. CDR3 DNA sequence: TGTGCCTGTTCCAAAAGTAGGGGGGCTCACAATGAGCAGTTCTTC.

This chain uses TRBV5-1 with TRBJ2-3; D is perhaps TRBD2 (5 bases). This CDR3 region has 15 residues. V was pared by 4 bases and J by 0 bases, with 12 bases between. Germline values: CDR1 SGHRS, CDR2 YFSETQ. Here the CDR3 reads CASSSRERSTDTQYF. The CDR3, as DNA: TGCGCCAGCAGCAGCCGGGAACGGAGCACAGATACGCAGTATTTT.

The table lists this clone with many counts. This rearrangement joins TRBV19 to TRBJ2-2, with a possible D match to TRBD1 (6 bases). Germline CDR1 reads LNHDA; CDR2 reads SQIVND (reference sequence). V lost 4 bases, J lost 5 bases, and 14 bases lay in between. This CDR3 is built from 15 residues. This chain's CDR3 is CASSSIQGFTGELFF. The CDR3 bases are TGTGCCAGTAGTAGTATACAGGGATTTACCGGGGAGCTGTTTTTT.

A single count supports this clone. CDR3 nucleotide sequence: TGTGCCAGCAGCGTAGGGGGCGGGGGCTTCACAGATACGCAGTATTTT. Translating gives CASSVGGGGFTDTQYF. This chain links TRBV9 with TRBJ2-3; D might be TRBD2 (7 bases). The V and J ends lost 0 bases and 2 bases respectively, with 13 bases between them. CDR1 and CDR2 from the germline V gene are SGDLS and YYNGEE. The CDR3 has 16 residues.

To note about this clone: An end of the junction does not agree with germline; a read error may underlie this. The rearrangement uses TRBV5-4 and TRBJ2-5; weak D call: TRBD1 (6 bases). The CDR3 consists of 15 residues. The germline CDR1 and CDR2 sequences are SGHNT and YYREEE (reference sequence). The DNA of the CDR3 is TGCGCCAGCAGCCCCCGGGACAAACAACAAGAGACCCAGTACTTC. This codes for CASSPRDKQQETQYF.

This clone was seen ten or more times. The rearrangement links TRBV19 to TRBJ1-2; unclear D gene. The CDR3 has 12 residues. Germline-derived CDR1 and CDR2 are LNHDA and SQIVND (reference sequence). V was clipped by 7 bases and J by 8 bases, with 14 bases between them. The CDR3 is CASTSLAGGYTF. The DNA of the CDR3 is TGTGCCAGTACCAGCTTGGCGGGGGGCTACACCTTC.

This chain joins TRBV12-5 and TRBJ2-7; 7 bases are a match to TRBD1. Trimming at V came to 1 base and at J to 3 bases, leaving 6 bases not matched to a gene. CDR3 length equals 15 residues. From germline, CDR1 is LGHNT and CDR2 FRNRAP. CDR3 amino acids: CASGLGDRAIYEQYF. The CDR3 coding sequence is TGTGCTAGTGGTTTGGGAGACAGGGCAATCTACGAGCAGTACTTC. The full variable domain, completed using reference TRBV12-5 and TRBJ2-7, is DARVTQTPRHKVTEMGQEVTMRCQPILGHNTVFWYRQTMMQGLELLAYFRNRAPLDDSGMPKDRFSAEMPDATLATLKIQPSEPRDSAVYFCASGLGDRAIYEQYFGPGTRLTVT.

The rearrangement joins TRBV29-1 to TRBJ1-3; a possible D gene is TRBD1 (5 bases). The CDR3 length is 11 residues. CDR1 and CDR2 from the germline V gene are SQVTM and ANQGSEA. V lost 6 bases and J lost 4, with 7 bases in between. The CDR3, as DNA: TGCAGCGTACGGGACGGAAACACCATATATTTT. This gives the protein CSVRDGNTIYF. The full variable domain, in which reference TRBV29-1 and TRBJ1-3 provide the parts outside the CDR3, is SAVISQKPSRDICQRGTSLTIQCQVDSQVTMMFWYRQQPGQSLTLIATANQGSEATYESGFVIDKFPISRPNLTFSTLTVSNMSPEDSSIYLCSVRDGNTIYFGEGSWLTVV.

V is TRBV18 and J is TRBJ2-7; D gene ambiguous. V shed 3 bases and J shed 5 bases, with 8 bases lying between them. Germline assignment: CDR1 KGHSH and CDR2 LQKENI. The CDR3 spans 12 residues. The CDR3 region has the DNA TGTGCCAGCTCACCGAGCGATCACGAGCAGTACTTC. Encoded protein: CASSPSDHEQYF.

CDR3 region: CASSEGGQIYGYTF. DNA of the CDR3: TGTGCCAGCAGTGAAGGAGGACAGATCTATGGCTACACCTTC. The J gene is TRBJ1-2, the V gene TRBV6-1; D may be TRBD1 (6 bases). CDR3 size: 14 residues. The V gene lost 1 base and the J gene lost 4 bases, with 10 bases spanning the gap. From germline, CDR1 is MNHNS and CDR2 SASEGT.

The genes are TRBV5-1 and TRBJ2-3; D is uncertain. The CDR3 totals 16 residues. CDR1 is SGHRS and CDR2 is YFSETQ in the germline V gene. The V end was cut by 3 bases, the J end by 1 base, with 15 bases between. The CDR3 sequence: CASSYSRRRGTDTQYF. CDR3 coding DNA: TGCGCCAGCAGCTATTCACGACGGAGAGGCACAGATACGCAGTATTTT.

This clone has at least ten counts. This chain uses TRBV5-1 with TRBJ1-2, with a possible D match to TRBD1 (6 bases). V was cut by 0 bases and J by 4 bases, with 13 bases left in between. Looked up from germline, CDR1 is SGHRS and CDR2 is YFSETQ. The CDR3 contains 15 residues. The CDR3 is CASSLDQGWVYGYTF. The CDR3 nucleotides are TGCGCCAGCAGCTTGGATCAGGGGTGGGTCTATGGCTACACCTTC.

V is TRBV30 and J is TRBJ2-3; 15 nucleotides align to TRBD2. Germline V gene data show CDR1 as GTSNPN and CDR2 as SVGIG (reference sequence). CDR3 size: 18 residues. V dropped 5 bases and J dropped 2; count of bases not matched to a gene: 11. This CDR3 reads CAWGGTSGGTPTTDTQYF. CDR3 nucleotide sequence: TGTGCCTGGGGTGGGACTAGCGGGGGGACGCCAACCACAGATACGCAGTATTTT.

The J gene is TRBJ1-5, the V gene TRBV19; 7 positions match TRBD1. The CDR3 is made up of 15 amino acids. Germline trimming cut 6 bases from V and 8 bases from J; bases unmatched to any gene: 13. In germline, CDR1 is LNHDA, CDR2 SQIVND (reference sequence). Here the CDR3 reads CASSFRQGGIEPQHF. The DNA for the CDR3 is TGTGCCAGTAGCTTTCGACAGGGCGGTATTGAGCCCCAGCATTTT. Complete variable domain (other parts from reference TRBV19 and TRBJ1-5): DGGITQSPKYLFRKEGQNVTLSCEQNLNHDAMYWYRQDPGQGLRLIYYSQIVNDFQKGDIAEGYSVSREKKESFPLTVTSAQKNPTAFYLCASSFRQGGIEPQHFGDGTRLSIL.

The chain employs TRBV6-4 and TRBJ2-2; 7 bases align to TRBD2. Germline lookup yields CDR1 MRHNA and CDR2 SNTAGT. The CDR3 spans 15 residues. Trimming at V came to 8 bases and at J to 5 bases, leaving 11 bases not matched to a gene. For the CDR3, the DNA is TGTGCCAGCCAACCCTCCGGCGGGGGAACCGGGGAGCTGTTTTTT. Its translation is CASQPSGGGTGELFF.